This TCR beta chain comes out of a study of regulatory T cells in long-lasting Graves disease. Overall study findings and caveats: With persistent disease, TRBV28, TRBJ1-2 and TRBJ2-5 were the favored segments. It is possible that accuracy was reduced by the small size of the sample.

Time point: persistent/refractory GD, antithyroid drugs over 5 years with positive TRAb. With RNA extracted from PBMCs as input, the TCR library was made. Patients hailed from an endocrinology department in Xi'an, China. Construction of TCR beta libraries relied on iRepertoire HTBI primers and on Arm-PCR targeting CDR3 regions. Per the original methods: Throughout the samples, researchers identified roughly 59 TRBV and approximately 13 TRBJ segments. One entry per CDR3 protein, called by TCRdb with MiXCR from the multiplex PCR reads. For this entry, the V and J calls and clone size follow TCRdb and not the study's own pipeline. The data show roughly 300,000 distinct CDR3 sequences, around 21% seen once. Per germline, CDR1 SSHAT and CDR2 FNYEAQ (reference sequence). The CDR3 has 13 amino acids. There are a few counts of this clonotype. Its cognate antigen is unknown. The germline gene is not matched at one end of the junction; a read error may be the cause.

Sequenced material: peripheral blood mononuclear cells (PBMCs), taken when the disease was refractory, from a patient treated with antithyroid drugs. The rearrangement uses TRBV7-7 and TRBJ2-7; D is undetermined. The source of this sequence is a female donor with Graves disease. The CDR3 DNA reads as TGTGCTAGCAGCTTAAATGGTGGGGACGAGCAGTACTTC. Protein sequence: CASSLNGGDEQYF.